The entry that follows covers one T cell receptor beta chain sequence. The authors prepared the TCRbeta library with unique molecular identifiers. Using its own MiXCR run on the PCR reads, TCRdb lists one record per CDR3 protein. The table has approximately 510,000 distinct CDR3 sequences, about a sixth seen once; the top ten hold 3.3%. This specimen belongs to a study of T-cell reconstitution after alpha-beta-depleted transplantation in children. The V gene's germline CDR1 is SGHTA and CDR2 FQGTGA. The CDR3 contains 16 residues. The junction had 7 bases not matched to a gene; V was cut back by 5 bases and J by 5 bases.

The chain couples TRBV7-3 to TRBJ2-2; 11 bases line up with TRBD2. The TCR originated in a human donor who donated a stem cell graft to a child with acute lymphoblastic leukemia. The sequenced sample was PBMCs from the stem cell graft donor, obtained from the stem cell graft. CDR3 coding DNA: TGTGCCAGCAGCCAGACTAGCGGGATCAAAACCGGGGAGCTGTTTTTT. As protein: CASSQTSGIKTGELFF.